This T cell receptor beta chain was observed in a study of OX40 agonist ivuxolimab in advanced cancers. Study in general: Patients with prior anti-PD-1, anti-PD-L1 or anti-CTLA-4 therapy were eligible; about 40% had some.

CDR3 length: 13 amino acids. Germline CDR1 reads SGHDN; CDR2 reads FVKESK. Trimming removed 3 bases at V and 8 bases at J, with 13 bases between. The data were produced by immunoSEQ multiplex PCR, yet TCRdb's version contains in-frame clones alone and is incomplete. The sample includes around 95,000 clones, approximately 91% of them seen just once. The rearrangement uses TRBV14 and TRBJ1-1; unclear D gene. Specimen: CD4+ or CD8+ T cells sorted from blood, collected in a trial of the OX40 agonist ivuxolimab. The origin of this receptor is an adult with an advanced solid tumor such as melanoma, head and neck, liver or kidney cancer. CDR3 DNA: TGTGCCAGCAGCCACCTTGGAGGATTAGAAGCTTTCTTT. Encoded protein: CASSHLGGLEAFF. Supplemented by reference TRBV14 and TRBJ1-1, the full variable domain reads EAGVTQFPSHSVIEKGQTVTLRCDPISGHDNLYWYRRVMGKEIKFLLHFVKESKQDESGMPNNRFLAERTGGTYSTLKVQPAELEDSGVYFCASSHLGGLEAFFGQGTRLTVV.